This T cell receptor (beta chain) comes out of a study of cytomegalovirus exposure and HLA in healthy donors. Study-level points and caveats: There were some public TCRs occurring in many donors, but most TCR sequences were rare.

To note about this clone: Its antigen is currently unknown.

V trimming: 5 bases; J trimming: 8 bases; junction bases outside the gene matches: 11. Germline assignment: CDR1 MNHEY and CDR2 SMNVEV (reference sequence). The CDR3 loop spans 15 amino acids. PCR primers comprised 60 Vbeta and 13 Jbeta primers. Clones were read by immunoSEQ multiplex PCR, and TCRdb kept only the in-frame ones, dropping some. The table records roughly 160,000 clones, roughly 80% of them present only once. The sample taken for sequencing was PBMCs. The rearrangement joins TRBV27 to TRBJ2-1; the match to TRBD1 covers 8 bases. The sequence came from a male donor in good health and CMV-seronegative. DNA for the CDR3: TGTGCCAGCAGTCTTACAGGGGGGTCTTTCTATGAGCAGTTCTTC. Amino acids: CASSLTGGSFYEQFF.